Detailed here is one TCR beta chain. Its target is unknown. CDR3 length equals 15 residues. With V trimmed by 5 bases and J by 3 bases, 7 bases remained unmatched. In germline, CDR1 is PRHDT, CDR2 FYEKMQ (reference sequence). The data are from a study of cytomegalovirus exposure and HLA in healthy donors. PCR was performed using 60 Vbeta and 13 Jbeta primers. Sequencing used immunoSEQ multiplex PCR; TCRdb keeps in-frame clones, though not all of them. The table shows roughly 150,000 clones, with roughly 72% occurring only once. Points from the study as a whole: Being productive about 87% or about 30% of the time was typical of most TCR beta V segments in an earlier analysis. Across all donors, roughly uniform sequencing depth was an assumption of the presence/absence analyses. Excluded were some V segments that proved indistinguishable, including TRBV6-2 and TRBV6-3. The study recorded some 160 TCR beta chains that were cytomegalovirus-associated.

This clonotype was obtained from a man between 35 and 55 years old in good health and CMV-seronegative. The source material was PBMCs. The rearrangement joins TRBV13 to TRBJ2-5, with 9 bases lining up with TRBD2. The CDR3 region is CASSPQASGEETQYF. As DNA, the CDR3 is TGTGCCAGCAGCCCCCAGGCTAGCGGGGAAGAGACCCAGTACTTC.